This is a list of T cell receptor beta chains from one sample in a study of T cells in Graves' hyperthyroidism and ophthalmopathy. MiXCR, applied by TCRdb to the multiplex PCR reads, yields one record per CDR3 protein. Of 250,000 or so distinct CDR3 sequences listed, roughly 15% are singletons. Material for sequencing was blood. The receptor set was obtained from a woman aged 18-29 years with Graves' ophthalmopathy. CDR3s leave out the opening cysteine and the closing phenylalanine or tryptophan. The order of the fields is V gene, J gene, D gene, CDR3 protein. A D gene is named only where the DNA matches it firmly.

TRBV3-1,TRBJ2-2,NA,ASSQAEGPSDTGELF
TRBV28,TRBJ1-4,TRBD1,ASSSPGTGERKLF
TRBV6-1,TRBJ2-1,TRBD1,ASSATGGSRNEQF
TRBV7-9,TRBJ2-7,NA,ASSWPGLSSYEQY
TRBV5-1,TRBJ2-7,NA,ASSLTGTPYEQY
TRBV20-1,TRBJ1-5,TRBD1,SARAFGQGGNQPQH
TRBV27,TRBJ2-3,TRBD2,ASSLGLARNTDTQY
TRBV29-1,TRBJ2-3,NA,SVEDARLAGGTDTQY
TRBV15,TRBJ2-5,TRBD2,ATSRPPGLAGSATQY
TRBV20-1,TRBJ2-7,NA,SARVGYEQY
TRBV10-3,TRBJ1-5,TRBD1,AISETGDGNQPQH
TRBV5-5,TRBJ1-2,NA,ASSLGAGTAAPYT
TRBV18,TRBJ1-5,TRBD1,ASSPRRGSNQPQH
TRBV9,TRBJ2-1,NA,ASSVAGRGSYNEQF
TRBV2,TRBJ1-1,TRBD1,ASSRQGWTEAF
TRBV4-1,TRBJ1-5,NA,ASSQEGSREQPQH
TRBV5-1,TRBJ2-7,TRBD1,ASSLSFGTGGWYEQY
TRBV5-8,TRBJ2-1,TRBD2,ASSYPRAGGPDNEQF
TRBV11-2,TRBJ2-7,NA,ASSPRTAEQY
TRBV15,TRBJ2-5,NA,ATSRGLVLGDGQETQY
TRBV29-1,TRBJ2-1,TRBD2,SVCLIGASGSNEQF
TRBV2,TRBJ1-4,NA,ASSERPQGEKLF
TRBV6-2/TRBV6-3,TRBJ2-3,TRBD2,ASSYSREVTDTQY
TRBV5-8,TRBJ1-1,NA,ASSLVAEAF